The rows below give T cell receptor beta chains drawn from one sample of a study of T cell changes during pregnancy in multiple sclerosis. Produced via immunoSEQ multiplex PCR; TCRdb's table is partial and in-frame only. In the table there are more than 55,000 clones, just over 90% of which are singletons. The source material was peripheral blood, sampled in the first trimester of pregnancy. The receptors were gathered from a female donor in good health, enrolled as a control in a pregnancy study. The CDR3 runs from the conserved cysteine through the conserved F or W. The order of the fields is V gene, D gene, clone size, J gene, CDR3 protein, CDR3 DNA. The D gene is left open where the match is weak. Expanded clones get a size class; other rows say once, few or many, or leave the size out.

TRBV7-6	.	.	TRBJ1-1	CASSAGGEAFF	TGTGCCAGCAGCGCTGGTGGCGAAGCTTTCTTT
TRBV2	.	once	TRBJ1-2	CASSAGQVERYTF	TGTGCCAGCAGCGCGGGCCAGGTTGAGCGCTACACCTTC
TRBV10-3	TRBD2	once	TRBJ2-3	CAISFPSLAGGPGRQYF	TGTGCCATCAGTTTTCCCTCCCTAGCGGGAGGCCCAGGTAGGCAGTATTTT
TRBV27	.	once	TRBJ1-1	CASSFSPAAVNTEAFF	TGTGCCAGCAGTTTCAGCCCTGCGGCAGTGAACACTGAAGCTTTCTTT
TRBV7-9	.	few	TRBJ1-3	CASSLEQGRNTIYF	TGTGCCAGCAGCTTAGAGCAGGGGAGAAACACCATATATTTT
TRBV7-8	.	.	TRBJ2-3	CASLTNTDTQYF	TGTGCCAGCCTGACTAACACAGATACGCAGTATTTT
TRBV25-1	.	.	TRBJ2-4	CASSEEARGNIQYF	TGTGCCAGCAGTGAAGAGGCTAGGGGGAACATTCAGTACTTC
TRBV11-2	TRBD2	.	TRBJ2-7	CASSHPRGASGSYEQYF	TGTGCCAGCAGCCACCCTAGGGGGGCTAGCGGGAGCTACGAGCAGTACTTC
TRBV9	.	.	TRBJ2-3	CASSGAGLRTDTQYF	TGTGCCAGCAGCGGGGCCGGACTGCGCACAGATACGCAGTATTTT
TRBV7-3	TRBD1	.	TRBJ2-5	CASSLKGGFQETQYF	TGTGCCAGCAGCTTAAAAGGGGGCTTCCAAGAGACCCAGTACTTC
TRBV25-1	.	.	TRBJ2-2	CASSAPGRTLNTGELFF	TGTGCCAGCAGTGCCCCTGGGAGGACATTAAACACCGGGGAGCTGTTTTTT
TRBV9	.	.	TRBJ1-6	CASSARERSPLHF	TGTGCCAGCAGCGCCCGCGAACGTTCACCCCTCCACTTT
TRBV6-5	TRBD1	.	TRBJ1-5	CASSYVQGAQPQHF	TGTGCCAGCAGTTACGTGCAGGGGGCCCAGCCCCAGCATTTT
TRBV5-1	.	once	TRBJ2-5	CASSRRDPGETQYF	TGCGCCAGCAGCCGCCGGGATCCGGGGGAGACCCAGTACTTC
TRBV28	TRBD1	once	TRBJ1-2	CASSPFNRGRRSQNYGYTF	TGTGCCAGCAGTCCATTTAACAGGGGACGGCGATCTCAGAACTATGGCTACACCTTC
TRBV28	.	.	TRBJ2-1	CASSLATYNEQFF	TGTGCCAGCAGTTTAGCCACATACAATGAGCAGTTCTTC
TRBV5-6	.	once	TRBJ2-7	CASSSTRSEQYF	TGTGCCAGCAGCTCGACTAGATCCGAGCAGTACTTC
TRBV11-2	.	.	TRBJ2-3	CASSSRADTQYF	TGTGCCAGCAGCTCGAGAGCAGATACGCAGTATTTT
TRBV9	.	once	TRBJ2-2	CASSAGTQQSGELFF	TGTGCCAGCAGCGCCGGGACACAGCAATCCGGGGAGCTGTTTTTT
TRBV6-5	.	.	TRBJ1-1	CASSYGGGSTEAFF	TGTGCCAGCAGTTACGGGGGAGGCAGCACTGAAGCTTTCTTT
TRBV4-1	.	.	TRBJ2-7	CASSQDIGLPFYYEQYF	TGCGCCAGCAGCCAAGATATCGGACTACCCTTCTACTACGAGCAGTACTTC
TRBV6-4	TRBD2	.	TRBJ2-2	CASSETSAGELFF	TGTGCCAGCAGTGAAACTAGCGCCGGGGAGCTGTTTTTT
TRBV19	TRBD1	few	TRBJ2-7	CASSLRTGENYEQYF	TGTGCCAGTAGTCTCCGGACAGGGGAGAACTACGAGCAGTACTTC